Listed below are T cell receptor beta chains from one sample, sequenced in a study of blood T cell repertoires in COVID-19. Profiled with immunoSEQ multiplex PCR; TCRdb holds only in-frame clones, not every one. The sample holds around 200,000 clones, 75% to 90% seen once. Specimen: PBMCs or T cells enriched from blood (not recorded which). These receptors were taken from a man between 35 and 55 years old who had recovered from COVID-19. Both conserved end residues are part of each CDR3. Each record gives: clone size, D gene, V gene, J gene, CDR3 protein, CDR3 DNA. A D gene is named only where the DNA matches it firmly. Clone size is given for some rows only: seen once, a few or many times, or a class if the clone is expanded.

>.|TRBD1|TRBV30|TRBJ1-2
CAWIASTGPRQNYGYTF
TGTGCCTGGATAGCATCGACAGGGCCTAGACAAAACTATGGCTACACCTTC
>.|TRBD2|TRBV19|TRBJ2-1
CASSDLAGGSKLKFF
TGTGCCAGTAGTGATCTAGCGGGGGGGTCAAAGTTGAAGTTCTTC
>.|TRBD2|TRBV24-1|TRBJ2-5
CATSDLASGEQETQYF
TGTGCCACCAGTGATTTGGCTAGCGGGGAACAAGAGACCCAGTACTTC
>.|.|TRBV2|TRBJ1-6
CASTGGGTYNSPLHF
TGTGCCAGCACTGGCGGGGGCACCTATAATTCACCCCTCCACTTT
>.|.|TRBV5-4|TRBJ1-2
CASSLVPGAYGYTF
TGTGCCAGCAGCTTGGTTCCAGGGGCCTATGGCTACACCTTC
>.|.|TRBV14|TRBJ1-2
CASSQDASYGYTF
TGTGCCAGCAGCCAAGATGCCAGCTATGGCTACACCTTC
>.|.|TRBV9|TRBJ2-7
CASSVDSYSYEQYF
TGTGCCAGCAGCGTAGACAGTTACTCCTACGAGCAGTACTTC
>many|.|TRBV18|TRBJ1-5
CASSPREGRLSNQPQHF
TGTGCCAGCTCACCAAGGGAGGGGCGTTTAAGCAATCAGCCCCAGCATTTT
>.|.|TRBV28|TRBJ1-1
CASRIVGEGGTEAFF
TGTGCCAGCAGAATTGTCGGGGAGGGGGGCACTGAAGCTTTCTTT
>once|.|TRBV4-1|TRBJ1-6
CASSQDGKGRDSPLHF
TGCGCCAGCAGCCAAGATGGGAAGGGGAGGGATTCACCCCTCCACTTT
>.|TRBD2|TRBV6-2/TRBV6-3|TRBJ2-1
CASSYSVGREWRNEQFF
TGTGCCAGCAGTTACTCGGTCGGGCGGGAGTGGAGGAATGAGCAGTTCTTC
>.|.|TRBV6-5|TRBJ2-6
CASSYSIGSGANVLTF
TGTGCCAGCAGTTACTCGATCGGTAGTGGGGCCAACGTCCTGACTTTC
>few|TRBD1|TRBV9|TRBJ1-1
CASSVEGQGASFF
TGTGCCAGCAGCGTAGAGGGACAGGGGGCTTCTTTCTTT
>.|.|TRBV6-5|TRBJ1-2
CASSYGQVGYTF
TGTGCCAGCAGTTACGGTCAGGTTGGCTACACCTTC
>few|.|TRBV19|TRBJ2-1
CASSPQSQGRGDEQFF
TGTGCCAGTAGTCCACAGAGCCAGGGGAGAGGAGATGAGCAGTTCTTC
>.|.|TRBV7-9|TRBJ1-2
CASSPPSRGVGGYTF
TGTGCCAGCAGCCCACCGAGCCGCGGGGTGGGTGGCTACACCTTC